The T cell receptor (beta chain) under discussion was sequenced for a study of T-cell reconstitution after alpha-beta-depleted transplantation in children. Study-wide results and caveats: A year post-transplant, T-cell counts and diversity derived mostly from newly produced T cells. Reportedly, alpha-beta T cells present about two months post-transplant originated from several hundred expanded clones of graft origin.

Concerning this clonotype itself: Its target is not known. The germline gene is not matched at one end of the junction; a read error may be the cause.

Unique molecular identifiers were used in preparing the TCRbeta library. One entry per CDR3 protein results from TCRdb running MiXCR on the PCR reads. The sample lists around 190,000 distinct CDR3 sequences; around 7% were seen once. This TCR was sampled from a boy aged 2-9 years with acute lymphoblastic leukemia, due to receive a stem cell transplant. Sample: PBMCs, taken before TCRalphabeta/CD19-depleted stem cell transplant.

CDR3 residues: CSANLGTGDNHPQHF. CDR3 in DNA: TGCAGTGCTAACCTAGGGACAGGGGACAATCATCCCCAGCATTTT. The chain carries TRBV20-1 and TRBJ1-5; 10 nucleotides line up with TRBD1. The CDR3 is made up of 15 amino acids. In germline, CDR1 is DFQATT, CDR2 SNEGSKA (reference sequence).